Sequencing of this T cell receptor (beta chain) was carried out in a study of cytomegalovirus exposure and HLA in healthy donors. Study overall: The approximately 110 validation repertoires, a later analysis reported, used the same platform as the 550 to 700 repertoires from the first cohort.

CDR1 LNHDA and CDR2 SQIVND come from the germline V gene (reference sequence). The V gene lost 1 base and the J gene lost 2 bases, with 9 bases spanning the gap. This CDR3 is built from 14 residues. Broader study findings: It was confirmed in vitro that a few of the CMV-associated chains were specific for CMV antigens.

With regard to this clone: The antigen remains unidentified.

The donors were members of the validation cohort comprising roughly 130 subjects, separate from the roughly 640-subject first cohort. Using immunoSEQ multiplex PCR, the repertoire was profiled, and TCRdb retains in-frame clones only, with some absent. Of around 240,000 clones listed, around 89% were seen once; the top ten hold 0.3% to 0.4%. The sequenced material came from PBMCs. The chain combines TRBV19 with TRBJ2-7; D unresolved. The sequence was collected from a woman between 18 and 29 years old in good health and CMV-seronegative. CDR3 residues: CASSIVDTAYEQYF. The CDR3, as DNA: TGTGCCAGTAGTATAGTAGACACCGCCTACGAGCAGTACTTC. Full variable domain (rest looked up from reference TRBV19 and TRBJ2-7): DGGITQSPKYLFRKEGQNVTLSCEQNLNHDAMYWYRQDPGQGLRLIYYSQIVNDFQKGDIAEGYSVSREKKESFPLTVTSAQKNPTAFYLCASSIVDTAYEQYFGPGTRLTVT.